Listed here are 7 T cell receptor beta chains from one sample, sequenced in a study of T cells in women clearing cervical HPV infection. Using immunoSEQ multiplex PCR, the repertoire was profiled, and TCRdb retains in-frame clones only, with some absent. This sample's clone table lists around 30,000 clones. The source material was blood buffy coat. The receptors originated from a woman aged 18-70 years with a cervical HPV16 infection that either progressed to CIN3+ or cleared (not recorded which).

A remark on this clone: Read sequence stops 3 residues before the CDR3 end, and the germline J gene provides the missing end. The rearrangement links TRBV2 to TRBJ2-5, with unresolved D. The CDR3 spans 13 residues. V lost 6 bases and J lost 3, with 11 bases in between. CDR1 is SNHLY and CDR2 is FYNNEI in the germline V gene. This CDR3 is CASSSEVEETQYF. The CDR3 DNA, read in part, is TGTGCCAGCAGCTCAGAAGTGGAAGAGACC.

Concerning this clone itself: At one end the junction does not follow the germline gene, possibly because of a read error. The CDR3 goes on 3 residues after the read ends, and that part is filled in from the germline J gene. This sample includes further DNA sequences coding for the same CDR3. The rearrangement links TRBV2 to TRBJ1-3; D possibly corresponds to TRBD1 (6 bases). The germline V gene encodes CDR1 SNHLY and CDR2 FYNNEI. This CDR3 has 14 amino acids. The sequenced CDR3 bases are TGTGCCAGCAGTCAGGGGCTAAGTGGAAACACA. Protein: CASSQGLSGNT. The entire CDR3 sequence reads CASSQGLSGNTIYF.

A word on this clone: The read comes to an end 3 residues before the CDR3 does, leaving the germline J gene to fill in the end. V usage is TRBV7-9 and J usage is TRBJ1-1, with a possible D match to TRBD1 (5 bases). Germline V lookup: CDR1 SEHNR, CDR2 FQNEAQ (reference sequence). The CDR3 consists of 13 residues. The germline V and J ends were trimmed by 5 bases and 3 bases, with 10 bases remaining between them. The CDR3 bases that were read are TGTGCCAGCAGCGCAGGGTATTACACTGAA. Protein: CASSAGYYTE. The CDR3 in full is CASSAGYYTEAFF.

On this clone: The CDR3 is cut off 3 residues early in the read; its end comes from the germline J gene. The chain is built from TRBV5-1 and TRBJ1-4; 9 nucleotides agree with TRBD1. CDR1 and CDR2 (germline): SGHRS, YFSETQ. The CDR3 is 14 residues long. CDR3 DNA (partial): TGCGCCAGCAGCTTAACCGGGACAGGGCGGTTA. Translation gives CASSLTGTGRL. In full, the CDR3 reads CASSLTGTGRLLFF. Combining the CDR3 with reference TRBV5-1 and TRBJ1-4 gives the whole variable domain KAGVTQTPRYLIKTRGQQVTLSCSPISGHRSVSWYQQTPGQGLQFLFEYFSETQRNKGNFPGRFSGRQFSNSRSEMNVSTLELGDSALYLCASSLTGTGRLLFFGSGTQLSVL.

Points on this clone: The read ends 3 residues early relative to the CDR3; the germline J gene fills the gap. The chain recombines TRBV7-2 with TRBJ1-2; possibly TRBD1 for D (6 bases). CDR1 SGHTA and CDR2 FQGNSA come from the germline V gene. The CDR3 totals 15 residues. The CDR3 is CASSLASGGTDTYTF. The CDR3 bases that were read are TGTGCCAGCAGCTTAGCTAGCGGGGGCACAGATACC.

On this clone itself: The CDR3 end is not reached by the read, which stops 3 residues before it; the germline J gene fills it in. The genes are TRBV20-1 and TRBJ2-5; D might be TRBD1 (6 bases). The CDR3 is made up of 12 amino acids. Germline CDR1 and CDR2: DFQATT and SNEGSKA (reference sequence). The ends were cut back, 6 bases at V and 5 bases at J, with 13 bases in the middle. CDR3 DNA, as far as it was read: TGCAGTGCAATTGGGGGCGGGGAGACC. As protein: CSAIGGGET. The whole CDR3 protein reads CSAIGGGETQYF.

Judged by frequency, this clone is medium-sized. The CDR3 end falls 3 residues outside the read, so it is completed with the germline J gene. The chain employs TRBV19 and TRBJ2-7; 7 positions match TRBD1. The junction had 7 bases not matched to a gene; V was cut back by 3 bases and J by 5 bases. CDR3 length: 14 residues. Germline CDR1 is LNHDA and CDR2 is SQIVND (reference sequence). The CDR3 protein is CASSISGGLHEQYF. The DNA read from the CDR3 is TGTGCCAGTAGTATTTCAGGGGGATTACACGAG.